The 30 T cell receptor beta chains presented below share a single source sample, sequenced in a study of shared clonotypes between healthy human individuals. The method was immunoSEQ multiplex PCR; TCRdb's version includes in-frame clones alone and lacks a portion of them. The table has roughly 2.6 million clones, approximately 94% seen once; the top ten hold about 0.13%. Material for sequencing was naive CD4+ T cells sorted from blood. Sample subset: CD45RA+ positively selected. These receptors all come from a man in his late teens or twenties in good health.

With respect to this clone: Other DNA sequences in this specimen translate into the identical CDR3. V gene TRBV18 combines with J gene TRBJ2-2; D ambiguous. The V and J ends lost 0 bases and 6 bases respectively, with 5 bases between them. The CDR3 sequence is 13 residues long. Germline V gives CDR1 KGHSH, CDR2 LQKENI. CDR3 DNA: TGTGCCAGCTCACCACCCCCGGCCGGGGAGCTGTTTTTT. It yields the protein CASSPPPAGELFF.

CDR3 nucleotides: TGTGCCAGCAGCTTAGTAGGAAGAGGGGGCTTGGGTGGCTACACCTTC. It encodes CASSLVGRGGLGGYTF. This sequence joins TRBV7-2 and TRBJ1-2; 7 bases line up with TRBD1. The CDR3 is made up of 16 amino acids. The V gene end was trimmed by 1 base and the J gene end by 7 bases; junction bases not matched to a gene: 12. CDR1 is SGHTA, CDR2 FQGNSA, per germline.

The rearrangement uses TRBV6-1 and TRBJ2-5; TRBD1 might be the D (7 bases). Germline CDR1 MNHNS, CDR2 SASEGT. The CDR3 totals 14 residues. With 7 bases removed from V and 5 bases from J, the gap between germline ends came to 17 bases. This CDR3 is CASTEGGGWETQYF. The CDR3 DNA reads TGTGCCAGCACCGAAGGAGGGGGCTGGGAGACCCAGTACTTC.

This chain uses TRBV7-2 with TRBJ2-7; D tentatively reads TRBD1 or TRBD2 (5 bases each). The V end was cut by 3 bases, the J end by 7 bases, with 13 bases between. Germline lookup yields CDR1 SGHTA and CDR2 FQGNSA. CDR3 length: 13 residues. As DNA, the CDR3 is TGTGCCAGCAGCTTGTTTCGGGGCGGAGAGCAGTACTTC. This sequence encodes CASSLFRGGEQYF.

The chain uses TRBV6-1 and TRBJ2-5; 11 positions agree with TRBD2. The V gene's germline CDR1 is MNHNS and CDR2 SASEGT. V lost 3 bases, J lost 4 bases, and 4 bases stayed unmatched. This CDR3 contains 15 residues. The DNA of the CDR3 is TGTGCCAGCAGTGACGCACTAGCGGGAGTAGAGACCCAGTACTTC. It specifies CASSDALAGVETQYF.

The CDR3, as DNA: TGTGCCTGGAGTCCACCCGGGGGGGCAGATACGCAGTATTTT. As protein: CAWSPPGGADTQYF. The chain joins TRBV30 to TRBJ2-3; 8 positions agree with TRBD2. This CDR3 has 14 residues. Trimming removed 2 bases from V and 4 bases from J; junction bases left unmatched: 5. Germline values: CDR1 GTSNPN, CDR2 SVGIG (reference sequence). Looking up the rest from reference TRBV30 and TRBJ2-3 gives the full variable domain: SQTIHQWPATLVQPVGSPLSLECTVEGTSNPNLYWYRQAAGRGLQLLFYSVGIGQISSEVPQNLSASRPQDRQFILSSKKLLLSDSGFYLCAWSPPGGADTQYFGPGTRLTVL.

The chain employs TRBV6-8 and TRBJ1-3; perhaps TRBD1 as D (6 bases). The CDR3 runs 14 residues. Trimming removed 5 bases from V and 4 bases from J, with 12 bases in between. Germline assignment: CDR1 MNHGY and CDR2 SAAAGT. The CDR3 loop is CASSTGIPGNTIYF. As DNA, the CDR3 is TGTGCCAGCAGTACAGGGATTCCGGGAAACACCATATATTTT.

The chain recombines TRBV6-1 with TRBJ2-7; TRBD1 agrees at 7 bases. Germline assignment: CDR1 MNHNS and CDR2 SASEGT. This CDR3 has 14 amino acids. The J segment lost 4 bases and the V segment lost 8 bases, leaving 11 bases of the junction unmatched. The CDR3 coding sequence is TGTGCCAGCGGTCGGGTAGGGGGCGAGTACGAGCAGTACTTC. It yields the protein CASGRVGGEYEQYF.

The V gene is TRBV6-4, the J gene TRBJ2-2; a possible D gene is TRBD2 (7 bases). V dropped 5 bases and J dropped 0 bases, with 13 bases sitting between them. Germline CDR1 is MRHNA and CDR2 is SNTAGT. CDR3 length equals 16 residues. The CDR3 DNA reads as TGTGCCAGCAGTCCTACGGGGGGCCCGAACACCGGGGAGCTGTTTTTT. This codes for CASSPTGGPNTGELFF.

J is TRBJ1-2 and V is TRBV18; D gene ambiguous. Trimming pared 6 bases from V and 1 base from J, leaving 12 bases between. CDR1 is KGHSH and CDR2 is LQKENI in the germline V gene. The CDR3 runs 14 residues. The CDR3 DNA reads TGTGCCAGCTCGTCCTCGGACCGTAACTATGGCTACACCTTC. Translation gives CASSSSDRNYGYTF.

About this clone itself: The same CDR3 can be traced to other DNA sequences in this sample. Here the CDR3 reads CASSGGGANVLTF. The CDR3 DNA sequence: TGTGCCAGCAGTGGGGGAGGGGCCAACGTCCTGACTTTC. This chain uses TRBV9 with TRBJ2-6, with D perhaps given as TRBD1 or TRBD2 (5 bases each). This CDR3 has 13 amino acids. The ends were cut back, 5 bases at V and 4 bases at J, with 7 bases in the middle. In germline, CDR1 is SGDLS, CDR2 YYNGEE.

This sequence joins TRBV5-4 and TRBJ1-1, with D maybe TRBD1 (5 bases). The CDR3 runs to 15 residues. V lost 2 bases to trimming and J lost 2 bases, with 13 bases between them. Germline V lookup: CDR1 SGHNT, CDR2 YYREEE (reference sequence). The chain's CDR3 is CASSFGAEGNTEAFF. The CDR3 DNA is TGTGCCAGCAGCTTTGGGGCAGAAGGAAACACTGAAGCTTTCTTT.

The chain joins TRBV6-1 to TRBJ2-5; TRBD1 or TRBD2 may be the D gene (5 bases each). The CDR3 loop spans 15 amino acids. Trimming stripped 5 bases from V and 0 bases from J, with 13 bases between. Germline V gives CDR1 MNHNS, CDR2 SASEGT. CDR3 protein: CASSQRQGHQETQYF. In DNA, the CDR3 is TGTGCCAGCAGTCAGCGGCAGGGTCACCAAGAGACCCAGTACTTC.

With respect to this clone: One junction end disagrees with the germline gene, perhaps due to a read error. The chain links TRBV10-3 to TRBJ2-3; tentatively, D is TRBD2 (7 bases). CDR1 and CDR2 (germline): ENHRY, SYGVKD. This CDR3 contains 14 residues. The CDR3 sequence: CAISESFGTIEGDF. The CDR3 DNA follows: TGTGCCATCAGTGAGTCGTTTGGGACTATCGAGGGGGATTTT.

This rearrangement joins TRBV27 to TRBJ2-5; 7 bases line up with TRBD1. Germline assignment: CDR1 MNHEY and CDR2 SMNVEV (reference sequence). Germline trimming cut 8 bases from V and 3 bases from J; bases unmatched to any gene: 9. The CDR3 loop spans 14 amino acids. CDR3 in DNA: TGTGCCAGCCAGGGAGCCGGGACAGAAGAGACCCAGTACTTC. This codes for CASQGAGTEETQYF.

The chain recombines TRBV14 with TRBJ1-2, with D uncertain. Looked up from germline, CDR1 is SGHDN and CDR2 is FVKESK. V lost 1 base and J 4 bases, leaving 13 bases between the germline ends. This CDR3 comprises 15 residues. The chain's CDR3 is CASSQVAGQRYGYTF. CDR3 sequence (DNA): TGTGCCAGCAGCCAAGTCGCCGGCCAGCGCTATGGCTACACCTTC.

With regard to this clone: Other DNA sequences in the same sample also yield this CDR3. V and J are TRBV29-1 and TRBJ2-1; 7 bases are a match to TRBD1. Germline V CDR1 and CDR2: SQVTM, ANQGSEA. CDR3 size: 11 residues. The V segment lost 6 bases and the J segment 8 bases; nucleotides outside the gene matches: 4. CDR3 nucleotide sequence: TGCAGCGTCGACAGGGTAGATGAGCAGTTCTTC. Its protein product is CSVDRVDEQFF.

This chain links TRBV6-5 with TRBJ1-4, with D possibly matching TRBD1 (5 bases). Trimming removed 6 bases at V and 11 bases at J, with 19 bases between. The CDR3 totals 14 residues. Germline loops: CDR1 MNHEY, CDR2 SVGAGI. The CDR3 reads CASRKRQSLGKLFF. In nucleotides, the CDR3 is TGTGCCAGCAGGAAACGACAGTCTCTAGGCAAACTGTTTTTT.

This chain connects TRBV5-1 to TRBJ2-5, with D tentatively TRBD1 or TRBD2 (6 bases each). Germline CDR1 reads SGHRS; CDR2 reads YFSETQ. This CDR3 is 16 amino acids long. Trimming removed 1 base at V and 4 bases at J, with 17 bases between. The CDR3 region has the DNA TGCGCCAGCAGCTTGTATTCGGGACACGGGGGAGAGACCCAGTACTTC. It specifies CASSLYSGHGGETQYF.

J is TRBJ2-5 and V is TRBV6-1; 12 bases are a match to TRBD2. Germline V gene lookup returns CDR1 MNHNS and CDR2 SASEGT. The CDR3 runs 16 residues. V shed 4 bases, J shed 4 bases, and the junction held 7 bases outside the gene matches. CDR3: CASSAPGLAGSETQYF. CDR3 nucleotides: TGTGCCAGCAGTGCGCCGGGACTAGCGGGTTCAGAGACCCAGTACTTC.

V and J are TRBV19 and TRBJ2-1; no clear D gene. The CDR3 sequence is 14 residues long. Germline CDR1 is LNHDA and CDR2 is SQIVND (reference sequence). V was trimmed by 2 bases and J by 6 bases, leaving 11 bases between them. CDR3 sequence: CASSISPSRNEQFF. In DNA form, the CDR3 reads TGTGCCAGTAGTATAAGTCCCAGCCGCAATGAGCAGTTCTTC.

This clone was observed once. CDR3 sequence (DNA): TGTGCCAGCACTCTGGCAGATACGCAGTATTTT. Translation: CASTLADTQYF. The rearrangement joins TRBV2 to TRBJ2-3, with D hard to call. Deletions cut 7 bases from V and 4 bases from J, with 6 bases between. CDR3 length: 11 residues. Germline CDR1 reads SNHLY; CDR2 reads FYNNEI.

Only one count was recorded for this clone. The V gene is TRBV30, the J gene TRBJ1-5; D unclear. The V gene lost 0 bases and the J gene lost 7 bases, with 13 bases spanning the gap. There are 14 residues in the CDR3. The germline gives CDR1 GTSNPN, CDR2 SVGIG (reference sequence). This CDR3 is CAWSVAALGQPQHF. CDR3 nucleotide sequence: TGTGCCTGGAGTGTCGCGGCCTTGGGGCAGCCCCAGCATTTT.

The chain recombines TRBV7-8 with TRBJ1-1, with D perhaps matching TRBD1 (6 bases). The length of the CDR3 is 15 residues. Germline CDR1 SGHVS, CDR2 FQNEAQ. Trimming cost V 4 bases and J 9 bases, with 21 bases left between them. The CDR3, as DNA: TGTGCCAGCAGCTCAAAATCCGGGACAAAGGCGCAAGCTTTCTTT. This encodes CASSSKSGTKAQAFF.

A single count supports this clone. The chain recombines TRBV4-3 with TRBJ2-7; D unclear. Trimming took off 2 bases at V and 6 bases at J, with 11 bases between the two ends. The CDR3 is 13 residues long. CDR1 and CDR2 from the germline V gene are LGHNA and YSLEER. Written as DNA, the CDR3 is TGCGCCAGCAGCCAACTAATGAGCTCCGAGCAGTACTTC. Residues: CASSQLMSSEQYF.

As for this clone: The germline gene is not matched at one end of the junction; a read error may be the cause. This chain links TRBV27 with TRBJ1-3, with 8 bases aligning to TRBD1. The CDR3 sequence is 13 residues long. Germline CDR1 MNHEY, CDR2 SMNVEV (reference sequence). The CDR3 sequence: CASRGLMGNTIYF. CDR3 nucleotides: TGCGCAAGCAGGGGGCTTATGGGAAACACCATATATTTT.

The J gene is TRBJ1-1, the V gene TRBV5-4; no clear D. The V and J ends lost 0 bases and 7 bases respectively, with 7 bases between them. Germline assignment: CDR1 SGHNT and CDR2 YYREEE (reference sequence). This CDR3 is built from 12 residues. CDR3 region: CASSLGAGEAFF. CDR3 nucleotides: TGTGCCAGCAGCTTGGGGGCGGGTGAAGCTTTCTTT.

This rearrangement joins TRBV28 to TRBJ1-2; 9 positions match TRBD1. The CDR3 runs 16 residues. Germline V lookup: CDR1 MDHEN, CDR2 SYDVKM. V trimming: 3 bases; J trimming: 3 bases; junction bases outside the gene matches: 8. CDR3 loop: CASSFVDRGWDYGYTF. The CDR3 bases are TGTGCCAGCAGTTTCGTGGACAGGGGATGGGACTATGGCTACACCTTC.

With regard to this clone: Other DNA sequences within the sample encode an identical CDR3. This chain connects TRBV2 to TRBJ1-4; D not resolved. The CDR3 consists of 12 residues. Between the trimmed V and J ends, which lost 6 bases and 7 bases, there was a span of 9 bases. The V gene's germline CDR1 is SNHLY and CDR2 FYNNEI. CDR3 sequence: CASRPLGEKLFF. The DNA for the CDR3 is TGTGCCAGCAGGCCCCTAGGTGAAAAACTGTTTTTT.

The rearrangement uses TRBV28 and TRBJ2-6, with TRBD1 identical over 10 bases. Germline V CDR1 and CDR2: MDHEN, SYDVKM. The V gene end was trimmed by 3 bases and the J gene end by 7 bases; junction bases not matched to a gene: 6. CDR3 length: 16 residues. The CDR3 DNA reads TGTGCCAGCAGTTTTCCGGGACAGGGGTCCGCCAACGTCCTGACTTTC. It encodes CASSFPGQGSANVLTF.